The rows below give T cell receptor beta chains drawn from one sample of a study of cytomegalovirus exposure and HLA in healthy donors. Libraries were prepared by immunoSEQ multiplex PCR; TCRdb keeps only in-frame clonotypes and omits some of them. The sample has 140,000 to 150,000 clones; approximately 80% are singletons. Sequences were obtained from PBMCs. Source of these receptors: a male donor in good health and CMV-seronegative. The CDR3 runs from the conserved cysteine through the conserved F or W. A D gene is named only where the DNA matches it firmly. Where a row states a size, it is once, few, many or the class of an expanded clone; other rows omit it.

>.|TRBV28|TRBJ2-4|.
CASGGWIQYF
TGTGCCAGCGGTGGCTGGATTCAGTACTTC
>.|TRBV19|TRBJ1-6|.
CASSTRNNSPLHF
TGTGCCAGTAGTACCAGAAATAATTCACCCCTCCACTTT
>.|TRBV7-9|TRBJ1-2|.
CSSSLFAGQNYGYTF
TGTTCCAGCAGCTTATTCGCCGGACAAAACTATGGCTACACCTTC
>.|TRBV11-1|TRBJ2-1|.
CASSSDYPPYNEQFF
TGTGCCAGCAGTTCCGACTATCCTCCCTACAATGAGCAGTTCTTC
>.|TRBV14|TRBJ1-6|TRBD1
CATLTRDSLKSSYNSPLHF
TGTGCCACCTTAACCCGGGACAGCCTAAAAAGCTCCTATAATTCACCCCTCCACTTT
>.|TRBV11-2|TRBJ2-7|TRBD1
CASSLGTGAYEQYF
TGTGCCAGCAGCTTAGGGACAGGCGCCTACGAGCAGTACTTC
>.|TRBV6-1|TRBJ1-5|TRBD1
CASRMGQGSNQPQHF
TGTGCCAGCAGGATGGGACAGGGGAGCAATCAGCCCCAGCATTTT
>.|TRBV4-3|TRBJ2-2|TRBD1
CASSQARGSTGELFF
TGCGCCAGCAGCCAAGCCAGGGGGAGCACCGGGGAGCTGTTTTTT
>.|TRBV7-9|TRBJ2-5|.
CASSLGLETQYF
TGTGCCAGCAGCTTGGGCTTAGAGACCCAGTACTTC
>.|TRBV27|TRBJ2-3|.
CASSSRVYTDTQYF
TGTGCCAGCAGTTCCAGGGTTTACACAGATACGCAGTATTTT
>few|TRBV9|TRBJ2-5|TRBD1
CASSDTQGAETQYF
TGTGCCAGCAGCGACACTCAGGGGGCTGAGACCCAGTACTTC
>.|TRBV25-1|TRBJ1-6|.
CASSEYQGNSPLHF
TGTGCCAGCAGTGAATATCAGGGAAATTCACCCCTCCACTTT
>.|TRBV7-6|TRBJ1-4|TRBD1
CASSLAQGAGEKLFF
TGTGCCAGCAGCTTAGCGCAGGGGGCGGGTGAAAAACTGTTTTTT
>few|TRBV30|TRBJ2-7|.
CAAQTGYDQYF
TGTGCCGCCCAGACAGGATACGACCAGTACTTC
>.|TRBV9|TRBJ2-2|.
CASSVGSGNTGELFF
TGTGCCAGCAGCGTAGGTAGCGGGAACACCGGGGAGCTGTTTTTT
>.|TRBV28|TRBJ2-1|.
CASSPGGYNEQFF
TGTGCCAGCAGCCCCGGAGGCTACAATGAGCAGTTCTTC
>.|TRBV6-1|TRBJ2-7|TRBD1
CASSPTGEGSYEQYF
TGTGCCAGCAGCCCGACAGGGGAAGGGTCCTACGAGCAGTACTTC
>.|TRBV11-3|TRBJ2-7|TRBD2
CASSLGGSGSSYEQYF
TGTGCCAGCAGCTTAGGTGGTAGCGGGAGCTCCTACGAGCAGTACTTC
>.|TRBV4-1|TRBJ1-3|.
CASSQSPRVSGNTIYF
TGCGCCAGCAGCCAATCACCCAGGGTGTCTGGAAACACCATATATTTT
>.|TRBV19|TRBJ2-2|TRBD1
CASSLDRGNTGELFF
TGTGCCAGTAGTCTGGACAGGGGTAACACCGGGGAGCTGTTTTTT
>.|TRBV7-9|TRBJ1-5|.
CASSLEVVDLRSNQPQHF
TGTGCCAGCAGCTTAGAAGTCGTCGACTTGAGGAGCAATCAGCCCCAGCATTTT
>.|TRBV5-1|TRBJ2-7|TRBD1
CASSPVGTGSHEQYF
TGCGCCAGCAGCCCAGTCGGGACAGGGTCCCACGAGCAGTACTTC
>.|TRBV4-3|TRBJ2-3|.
CASSQDLKVAGSGDTQYF
TGCGCCAGCAGCCAAGACCTAAAGGTGGCGGGCTCGGGAGATACGCAGTATTTT
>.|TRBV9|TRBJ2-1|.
CASSVDRGSVPYNEQFF
TGTGCCAGCAGCGTAGATCGGGGGTCAGTGCCCTACAATGAGCAGTTCTTC
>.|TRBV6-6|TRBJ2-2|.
CASTYRTVVGELFF
TGTGCCAGCACCTACAGGACAGTTGTCGGGGAGCTGTTTTTT
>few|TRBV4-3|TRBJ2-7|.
CASSQVLGAYEQYF
TGCGCCAGCAGCCAAGTTCTAGGAGCCTACGAGCAGTACTTC
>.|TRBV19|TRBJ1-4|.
CASSRGETNEKLFF
TGTGCCAGTAGTAGGGGGGAAACTAATGAAAAACTGTTTTTT
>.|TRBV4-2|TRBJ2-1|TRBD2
CASSLRTSDSYNEQFF
TGTGCCAGCAGCCTACGTACTAGCGACTCCTACAATGAGCAGTTCTTC
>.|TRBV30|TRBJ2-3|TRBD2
CAWSAPGTRTDTQYF
TGTGCCTGGAGTGCACCCGGGACTAGAACAGATACGCAGTATTTT
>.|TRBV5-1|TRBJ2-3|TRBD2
CASSLGPRPSGSTDTQYF
TGCGCCAGCAGCTTGGGGCCCCGTCCTAGCGGGTCCACAGATACGCAGTATTTT
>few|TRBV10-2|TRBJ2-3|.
CASSEAISTDTQYF
TGCGCCAGCAGTGAGGCTATTAGCACAGATACGCAGTATTTT
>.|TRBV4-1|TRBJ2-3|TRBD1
CASSQDPSQGGTDTQYF
TGCGCCAGCAGCCAAGATCCTAGCCAGGGGGGCACAGATACGCAGTATTTT
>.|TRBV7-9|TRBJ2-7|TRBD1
CASSYGTGGYEQYF
TGTGCCAGCAGCTATGGGACAGGAGGTTACGAGCAGTACTTC
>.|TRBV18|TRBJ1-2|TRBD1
CASSPADRGDGYTF
TGTGCCAGCTCACCCGCCGACAGGGGTGATGGCTACACCTTC
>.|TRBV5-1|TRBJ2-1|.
CASSLADSSYNEQFF
TGCGCCAGCAGCTTGGCGGACTCCTCCTACAATGAGCAGTTCTTC
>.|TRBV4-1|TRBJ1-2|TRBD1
CASEYGTGRFGYTF
TGCGCCAGCGAATACGGGACAGGGCGATTTGGCTACACCTTC
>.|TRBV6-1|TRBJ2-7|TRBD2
CASSGTRWGEQYF
TGTGCCAGCAGCGGGACTAGATGGGGCGAGCAGTACTTC
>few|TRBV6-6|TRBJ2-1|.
CASSYVREIYNEQFF
TGTGCCAGCAGTTACGTACGGGAAATATACAATGAGCAGTTCTTC
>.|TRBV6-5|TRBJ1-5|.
CASSYEGNNQPQHF
TGTGCCAGCAGTTATGAGGGTAACAATCAGCCCCAGCATTTT
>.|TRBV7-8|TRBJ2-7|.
CASSSPQRQPEQYF
TGTGCCAGCAGCTCCCCTCAGCGGCAGCCCGAGCAGTACTTC
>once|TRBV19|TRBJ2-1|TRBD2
CASRGLAGENNEQFF
TGTGCCAGTAGGGGACTAGCGGGGGAGAACAATGAGCAGTTCTTC
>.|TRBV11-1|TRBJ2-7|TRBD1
CASSLGGPGTGLYEQYF
TGTGCCAGCAGCTTAGGCGGCCCCGGGACAGGGCTATACGAGCAGTACTTC
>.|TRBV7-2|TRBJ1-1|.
CASIAGPRNTEAFF
TGTGCCAGCATCGCGGGGCCCCGGAACACTGAAGCTTTCTTT
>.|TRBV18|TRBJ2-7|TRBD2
CASSPGLAGPSPYEQYF
TGTGCCAGCTCACCGGGACTAGCGGGTCCTTCACCTTACGAGCAGTACTTC
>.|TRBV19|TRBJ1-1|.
CASSEQVNTEAFF
TGTGCCAGTAGCGAACAGGTGAACACTGAAGCTTTCTTT
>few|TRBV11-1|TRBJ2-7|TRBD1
CASSSTGTALRQYF
TGTGCCAGCAGCTCGACGGGGACAGCCCTCAGGCAGTACTTC
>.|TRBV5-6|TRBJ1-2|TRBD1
CASSLPGTGGDTF
TGTGCCAGCAGCCTCCCCGGGACAGGGGGAGACACCTTC
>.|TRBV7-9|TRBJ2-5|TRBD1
CASSLGTGTQETQYF
TGTGCCAGCAGCTTAGGGACAGGAACCCAAGAGACCCAGTACTTC
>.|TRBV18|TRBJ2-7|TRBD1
CASSPQGDNSYEQYF
TGTGCCAGCTCACCTCAGGGGGACAACTCCTACGAGCAGTACTTC